This note documents a single T cell receptor beta chain sequence. Antigen unknown. The protocol was immunoSEQ multiplex PCR, while the TCRdb copy is restricted to in-frame clones and leaves out a portion. Of more than 400,000 clones listed, less than 95% are singletons. The data originate from a study of Ad26.COV2.S vaccination and SARS-CoV-2 variants. Study-level findings and limits: Spike-specific TCR breadth was greater in vaccine than placebo recipients. Non-spike TCR breadth was similar in vaccine and placebo recipients. Reported post-vaccination CD8+ and CD4+ T cell responses to spike showed substantial breadth.

Indicated treatment: 15 to 20 received Ad26.COV2.S at low or high dose, single or two shots; roughly five received placebo; per-sample allocation not given. Following the first vaccine or placebo injection, samples were taken on day 63. Per the germline V gene, CDR1 is MDHEN and CDR2 is SYDVKM. The CDR3 length is 17 residues. V was cut by 3 bases and J by 0 bases, with 12 bases left in between. Sequenced material: peripheral blood, taken in a trial of Ad26.COV2.S vaccine versus placebo. The sequence derives from a person between 18 and 59 years old who received the Ad26.COV2.S COVID-19 vaccine or a placebo. The J gene is TRBJ2-6, the V gene TRBV28, with D possibly TRBD1 on 6 matching bases. CDR3 DNA: TGTGCCAGCAGTTTTGGCAGGGGTTACTCTGGGGCCAACGTCCTGACTTTC. It is translated as CASSFGRGYSGANVLTF.